This is a list of T cell receptor beta chains from one sample in a study of blood T cell repertoires in COVID-19. The protocol was immunoSEQ multiplex PCR, while the TCRdb copy is restricted to in-frame clones and leaves out a portion. Here the sample spans 150,000 to 200,000 clones, around 80% being singletons. Sequencing was performed on PBMCs or T cells enriched from blood (not recorded which). Every receptor here comes from a woman aged 55-70 years who had recovered from COVID-19. The CDR3 runs from the conserved cysteine through the conserved F or W. The order of the fields is CDR3 DNA, CDR3 protein, V gene, CDR3 length, D gene, clone size, J gene. D genes are given only for firm matches. Part of the rows lack a size; the others show once, few, many or a class for expanded clones.

DNA: TGTGCCAGCAGCCCAGAAGGGCCCAGGGGGCTAGCCGGGGAGCTGTTTTTT
CDR3: CASSPEGPRGLAGELFF
V: TRBV7-8
length: 17
D: TRBD1
size: .
J: TRBJ2-2

DNA: TGCGCCAGCAGCTTGTACGGAGTCTCTGGGGCCAACGTCCTGACTTTC
CDR3: CASSLYGVSGANVLTF
V: TRBV5-1
length: 16
D: .
size: once
J: TRBJ2-6

DNA: TGTGCCAGCAGCCAAGATTTGGGACAGGACTATGGCTACACCTTC
CDR3: CASSQDLGQDYGYTF
V: TRBV4-2
length: 15
D: TRBD1
size: few
J: TRBJ1-2

DNA: TGCGCCAGCAGGGGGACAGGGGCATGGAATGAGCAGTTCTTC
CDR3: CASRGTGAWNEQFF
V: TRBV5-1
length: 14
D: TRBD1
size: .
J: TRBJ2-1

DNA: TGTGCCAGCAGCCGAGGACTAGCGATCTACAATGAGCAGTTCTTC
CDR3: CASSRGLAIYNEQFF
V: TRBV27
length: 15
D: TRBD2
size: few
J: TRBJ2-1

DNA: TGTGCCAGCAGCTTTCTTAGCGGGAGGGGTGCAGATACGCAGTATTTT
CDR3: CASSFLSGRGADTQYF
V: TRBV5-8
length: 16
D: TRBD2
size: .
J: TRBJ2-3

DNA: TGCGCCAGCAGCTTGCAGTGGGGGGCCTACAATGAGCAGTTCTTC
CDR3: CASSLQWGAYNEQFF
V: TRBV5-1
length: 15
D: .
size: .
J: TRBJ2-1

DNA: TGTGCCTGGAGACGGACAGTCTCTGGGGCCAACGTCCTGACTTTC
CDR3: CAWRRTVSGANVLTF
V: TRBV30
length: 15
D: .
size: .
J: TRBJ2-6

DNA: TGTGCCAGCAGCCATACTAGCGGACTAAGCACAGATACGCAGTATTTT
CDR3: CASSHTSGLSTDTQYF
V: TRBV4-2
length: 16
D: TRBD2
size: .
J: TRBJ2-3

DNA: TGTGCCAGCAGCGTAGCTACCGGGGGTGGCTACACCTTC
CDR3: CASSVATGGGYTF
V: TRBV9
length: 13
D: .
size: .
J: TRBJ1-2

DNA: TGTGCCAGCAGCTCGAAGGGCTTCGGGACAACTAATGAAAAACTGTTTTTT
CDR3: CASSSKGFGTTNEKLFF
V: TRBV14
length: 17
D: .
size: .
J: TRBJ1-4

DNA: TGTGCCAGCAGCCCAACGCAGGGGGCCGAAAAACTGTTTTTT
CDR3: CASSPTQGAEKLFF
V: TRBV7-2
length: 14
D: TRBD1
size: .
J: TRBJ1-4

DNA: TGTGCCAGCAGGCGGGACGGCGAAACTGAAGCTTTCTTT
CDR3: CASRRDGETEAFF
V: TRBV6-6
length: 13
D: .
size: once
J: TRBJ1-1

DNA: TGTGCCAGCAGCGTAGAAGAGTTCTCTGGAAACACCATATATTTT
CDR3: CASSVEEFSGNTIYF
V: TRBV9
length: 15
D: .
size: .
J: TRBJ1-3

DNA: TGCAGTGCTAGTGGTGGGACTATTGGGGATACGCAGTATTTT
CDR3: CSASGGTIGDTQYF
V: TRBV20-1
length: 14
D: TRBD2
size: .
J: TRBJ2-3

DNA: TGTGCCAGCACCGGACAGGGTTTCTCTGGAAACACCATATATTTT
CDR3: CASTGQGFSGNTIYF
V: TRBV7-9
length: 15
D: TRBD1
size: .
J: TRBJ1-3

DNA: TGTGCCAGCAGCTCAGGACATAGCAATCAGCCCCAGCATTTT
CDR3: CASSSGHSNQPQHF
V: TRBV4-2
length: 14
D: .
size: .
J: TRBJ1-5

DNA: TGTGCCAGCCACCCATGGGGGGTAGGTGGCTACACCTTC
CDR3: CASHPWGVGGYTF
V: TRBV19
length: 13
D: .
size: few
J: TRBJ1-2

DNA: TGTGCCAGCAGCCCTAACCCACCTTCTTCGACAGGCTCTGGAAACACCATATATTTT
CDR3: CASSPNPPSSTGSGNTIYF
V: TRBV7-8
length: 19
D: .
size: .
J: TRBJ1-3

DNA: TGTGCCAGCACCCAACCGCGCAGCCCGGGGAGCCCCCAGCATTTT
CDR3: CASTQPRSPGSPQHF
V: TRBV28
length: 15
D: .
size: .
J: TRBJ1-5

DNA: TGTGCCAGCAGCTTCGCCGACAGGGGTCGGGGCTACACCTTC
CDR3: CASSFADRGRGYTF
V: TRBV7-9
length: 14
D: TRBD1
size: few
J: TRBJ1-2

DNA: TGTGCCAGCTCACCAGAGACAGATACGCAGTATTTT
CDR3: CASSPETDTQYF
V: TRBV18
length: 12
D: .
size: few
J: TRBJ2-3

DNA: TGTGCCAGAAGCTTGGGCAGCGAGCCCCCCTACGAGCAGTACTTC
CDR3: CARSLGSEPPYEQYF
V: TRBV5-3
length: 15
D: .
size: once
J: TRBJ2-7

DNA: TGCGCCAGCAGCACCGGACAGGGGGACCTTTATGGCTACACCTTC
CDR3: CASSTGQGDLYGYTF
V: TRBV5-1
length: 15
D: TRBD1
size: .
J: TRBJ1-2

DNA: TGCAGCGTTGAAACCGCCTTGCTAATGAACACTGAAGCTTTCTTT
CDR3: CSVETALLMNTEAFF
V: TRBV29-1
length: 15
D: .
size: .
J: TRBJ1-1

DNA: TGTGCCAGTAGTATAGACAGGCCCCCGAAGCCCCAGCATTTT
CDR3: CASSIDRPPKPQHF
V: TRBV19
length: 14
D: .
size: .
J: TRBJ1-5

DNA: TGTGCCAGCAGCTGGACAGGGGGCATTGGAACTAATGAAAAACTGTTTTTT
CDR3: CASSWTGGIGTNEKLFF
V: TRBV27
length: 17
D: TRBD1
size: .
J: TRBJ1-4

DNA: TGTGCCAGCTCCCCGCTGCCCGAGTTGAGCACGCAGTATTTT
CDR3: CASSPLPELSTQYF
V: TRBV3-1/TRBV3-2
length: 14
D: .
size: .
J: TRBJ2-3

DNA: TGTGCCAGCAGCGCGACTAGCGGGAGGCCGAACACCGGGGAGCTGTTTTTT
CDR3: CASSATSGRPNTGELFF
V: TRBV9
length: 17
D: TRBD2
size: .
J: TRBJ2-2